The 25 T cell receptor beta chains given below trace back to one sample, sequenced in a study of T cell responses to AZD1222 COVID-19 vaccine. Assay used: immunoSEQ multiplex PCR; TCRdb lists only in-frame clones, some missing. The sample lists 160,000 or so clones, 92% seen once, with 1% to 1.4% in the top ten. Sequenced here: peripheral blood, sampled 28 days after the second AZD1222 dose. The receptors derive from an adult who received the AZD1222 COVID-19 vaccine.

J is TRBJ2-7 and V is TRBV2, with 9 bases aligning to TRBD1. CDR3 length equals 14 residues. V gave up 4 bases and J gave up 5 bases; unmatched junction bases: 6. Germline-derived CDR1 and CDR2 are SNHLY and FYNNEI. The CDR3 DNA follows: TGTGCCAGCAGTGTATTGAGACAGGGGGACGAGCAGTACTTC. It encodes CASSVLRQGDEQYF.

V is TRBV6-6 and J is TRBJ1-1, with D unclear. Trimming shortened V by 5 bases and J by 4 bases, and 11 bases separated the two germline ends. Germline-derived CDR1 and CDR2 are MNHNY and SVGAGI (reference sequence). This CDR3 region has 13 residues. In DNA form, the CDR3 reads TGTGCCAGCAGTCTGACGAGGACCACTGAAGCTTTCTTT. Translation: CASSLTRTTEAFF.

J is TRBJ1-3 and V is TRBV30, with 10 bases matching TRBD1. V lost 3 bases to trimming and J lost 6 bases; unmatched junction nucleotides: 8. Germline V gives CDR1 GTSNPN, CDR2 SVGIG (reference sequence). The CDR3 consists of 15 residues. CDR3: CAWSGDRGFVNTIYF. CDR3 bases: TGTGCCTGGAGCGGGGACAGGGGTTTTGTAAACACCATATATTTT.

The chain recombines TRBV5-1 with TRBJ1-2; TRBD1 matches at 9 bases. Germline CDR1 is SGHRS and CDR2 is YFSETQ. The trim removed 2 bases at V and 4 bases at J, leaving 6 bases unmatched. The CDR3 extends over 15 amino acids. This CDR3 is CASSFNRGLSYGYTF. In DNA, the CDR3 is TGCGCCAGCAGCTTTAACAGGGGGCTTAGCTATGGCTACACCTTC.

This rearrangement joins TRBV4-2 to TRBJ2-1, with unresolved D. In germline, CDR1 is LGHNA, CDR2 YNFKEQ. V was trimmed by 1 base and J by 0 bases, leaving 13 bases between them. The CDR3 spans 17 residues. The CDR3 spells CASSQAHDASSYNEQFF. DNA of the CDR3: TGTGCCAGCAGCCAAGCCCATGATGCGAGCTCCTACAATGAGCAGTTCTTC.

The chain carries TRBV6-5 and TRBJ1-5; no definite D call. Between the trimmed V and J ends, which lost 5 bases and 6 bases, there was a span of 17 bases. This CDR3 region has 15 residues. Germline CDR1 and CDR2: MNHEY and SVGAGI. The CDR3 sequence is CASSRSGEWGQPQHF. As DNA, the CDR3 is TGTGCCAGCAGTCGAAGCGGGGAGTGGGGTCAGCCCCAGCATTTT.

The chain employs TRBV18 and TRBJ1-1; D is possibly TRBD1 (5 bases). The CDR3 sequence is 15 residues long. Germline V CDR1 and CDR2: KGHSH, LQKENI. Trimming took 1 base from V and 7 from J, leaving 16 bases between them. The CDR3 here is CASSPQDSSNGEAFF. CDR3 DNA: TGTGCCAGCTCACCACAAGACAGTTCTAACGGTGAAGCTTTCTTT.

The chain's CDR3 is CASSQAGEQYF. The CDR3 nucleotides are TGTGCCAGCAGCCAGGCCGGGGAGCAGTACTTC. The rearrangement links TRBV3-1 (or the pseudogene TRBV3-2) to TRBJ2-7; D call uncertain. The CDR3 spans 11 residues. Trimming took off 3 bases at V and 7 bases at J, with 7 bases between the two ends. Germline CDR1 is LGHDT and CDR2 is YNNKEL (reference sequence).

This chain joins TRBV6-6 and TRBJ1-5, with 7 bases aligning to TRBD1. The CDR3 sequence is 12 residues long. The trim removed 5 bases at V and 7 bases at J, leaving 2 bases unmatched. The germline V gene encodes CDR1 MNHNY and CDR2 SVGAGI (reference sequence). DNA for the CDR3: TGTGCCAGCAGTCCAGGGGGACAGCCCCAGCATTTT. It specifies CASSPGGQPQHF.

This rearrangement joins TRBV19 to TRBJ2-3; D uncertain. The germline gives CDR1 LNHDA, CDR2 SQIVND (reference sequence). The CDR3 runs to 14 residues. V lost 2 bases to trimming and J lost 2 bases, with 8 bases between them. DNA for the CDR3: TGTGCCAGTAGTATAAACGGCCTCACAGATACGCAGTATTTT. Amino acids: CASSINGLTDTQYF.

This chain connects TRBV4-1 to TRBJ1-2; maybe TRBD1 (5 bases). The CDR3 has 14 residues. The germline V and J ends were trimmed by 3 bases and 6 bases, with 14 bases remaining between them. Germline V lookup: CDR1 MGHRA, CDR2 YSYEKL. The CDR3 reads CASSHPRGGDGYTF. The CDR3 DNA sequence: TGCGCCAGCAGCCACCCTCGTGGGGGGGATGGCTACACCTTC.

The chain links TRBV15 to TRBJ1-1, with 7 positions matching TRBD1. The junction had 7 bases not matched to a gene; V was cut back by 6 bases and J by 3 bases. Germline CDR1 and CDR2: LNHNV and YYDKDF (reference sequence). CDR3 length equals 14 residues. The CDR3 region is CATSIDRADTEAFF. CDR3 bases: TGTGCCACCAGTATAGACAGGGCAGACACTGAAGCTTTCTTT.

This chain links TRBV2 with TRBJ1-4, with D uncertain. CDR3 size: 14 residues. V lost 6 bases and J 5 bases, leaving 13 bases between the germline ends. Germline V CDR1 and CDR2: SNHLY, FYNNEI. DNA for the CDR3: TGTGCCAGCAGGACCCTGGACGGGAATGAAAAACTGTTTTTT. Translated, it gives CASRTLDGNEKLFF.

The chain uses TRBV20-1 and TRBJ1-3; D is undetermined. Germline CDR1 DFQATT, CDR2 SNEGSKA (reference sequence). Trimming stripped 5 bases from V and 4 bases from J, with 6 bases between. This CDR3 comprises 11 residues. The CDR3 DNA follows: TGCAGTGCTCCAGCCGGAAACACCATATATTTT. Its protein is CSAPAGNTIYF.

This clone occurred once. The V gene is TRBV3-1 (or the pseudogene TRBV3-2), the J gene TRBJ2-7; D call uncertain. In germline, CDR1 is LGHDT, CDR2 YNNKEL (reference sequence). The V end was cut by 5 bases, the J end by 2 bases, with 4 bases between. The CDR3 totals 11 residues. The CDR3 nucleotides are TGTGCCAGCAGCTCGACCTACGAGCAGTACTTC. This encodes CASSSTYEQYF.

The rearrangement links TRBV7-3 to TRBJ1-6; possible D gene TRBD1, 5 bases. Trimming took off 5 bases at V and 9 bases at J, with 20 bases between the two ends. The V gene's germline CDR1 is SGHTA and CDR2 FQGTGA. CDR3 length: 16 residues. CDR3 sequence (DNA): TGTGCCAGCAGCGCCACCCTCGGGGGTTCAGGTTCACCCCTCCACTTT. This translates into CASSATLGGSGSPLHF.

V usage is TRBV10-3 and J usage is TRBJ1-2; the D gene is possibly TRBD1 (5 bases). The germline V gene has CDR1 ENHRY and CDR2 SYGVKD. V lost 10 bases and J lost 0, with 12 bases in between. The CDR3 has 13 amino acids. The CDR3 DNA is TGTGCCAGCCGAGACAGATCTAACTATGGCTACACCTTC. Encoded protein: CASRDRSNYGYTF.

In its sample, this clone was seen many times. V gene TRBV2 combines with J gene TRBJ2-6; 9 nucleotides align to TRBD1. Germline loops: CDR1 SNHLY, CDR2 FYNNEI. V was clipped by 4 bases and J by 0 bases; unmatched bases: 7. This CDR3 has 18 residues. The CDR3 sequence is CASSALTGGGSGANVLTF. CDR3 coding DNA: TGTGCCAGCAGTGCCCTGACAGGGGGAGGCTCTGGGGCCAACGTCCTGACTTTC.

The rearrangement joins TRBV24-1 to TRBJ2-3; possibly TRBD2 for D (6 bases). CDR3 length: 12 amino acids. Germline V CDR1 and CDR2: KGHDR, SFDVKD. Trimming shortened V by 8 bases and J by 3 bases, and 8 bases separated the two germline ends. The CDR3 reads CATTGLTDTQYF. CDR3 coding DNA: TGTGCCACCACGGGACTTACAGATACGCAGTATTTT.

The chain has TRBV6-6 and TRBJ1-1; TRBD1 is a possible D gene (5 bases). The ends were cut back, 7 bases at V and 0 bases at J, with 15 bases in the middle. The V gene's germline CDR1 is MNHNY and CDR2 SVGAGI (reference sequence). CDR3 length equals 15 residues. The CDR3 DNA follows: TGTGCCAGCACCGCCCGGCAGACAGTGAACACTGAAGCTTTCTTT. Protein sequence: CASTARQTVNTEAFF.

V is TRBV7-9 and J is TRBJ1-2; D ambiguous. V was pared by 1 base and J by 4 bases, with 13 bases between. CDR3 length equals 15 residues. The germline V gene encodes CDR1 SEHNR and CDR2 FQNEAQ (reference sequence). The CDR3 DNA is TGTGCCAGCAGCTTAGGTCCTTTGTCGACCTATGGCTACACCTTC. This gives the protein CASSLGPLSTYGYTF.

The CDR3 DNA reads TGTGCCACCGCAGAGGGGGGGGGCAGACGTGAGCAGTTCTTC. It translates to CATAEGGGRREQFF. The genes are TRBV6-5 and TRBJ2-1; maybe TRBD2 (7 bases). V was cut by 10 bases and J by 9 bases, with 22 bases left in between. Germline CDR1 reads MNHEY; CDR2 reads SVGAGI. This CDR3 has 14 residues.

The chain has TRBV28 and TRBJ1-4; D is unclear. Germline CDR1 MDHEN, CDR2 SYDVKM. Trimming removed 7 bases from V and 3 bases from J, with 12 bases in between. This CDR3 region has 14 residues. In DNA, the CDR3 is TGTGCCAGCACCTTGTCCCTATCTAATGAAAAACTGTTTTTT. As protein: CASTLSLSNEKLFF.

The J gene is TRBJ1-5, the V gene TRBV7-2; D not certain. CDR3 length: 15 residues. Germline CDR1 and CDR2: SGHTA and FQGNSA. V lost 5 bases to trimming and J lost 3 bases, with 14 bases between them. CDR3 sequence (DNA): TGTGCCAGCAGCCCCCGCGGGTGGGACAATCAGCCCCAGCATTTT. Its protein product is CASSPRGWDNQPQHF.

Only one count was recorded for this clone. V gene TRBV19 combines with J gene TRBJ1-1, with TRBD1 identical over 8 bases. The germline gives CDR1 LNHDA, CDR2 SQIVND (reference sequence). The V gene end was trimmed by 10 bases and the J gene end by 0 bases; junction bases not matched to a gene: 4. The CDR3 is made up of 13 amino acids. The CDR3 sequence: CATRDRLNTEAFF. CDR3 DNA: TGTGCCACCAGGGACAGGCTGAACACTGAAGCTTTCTTT.